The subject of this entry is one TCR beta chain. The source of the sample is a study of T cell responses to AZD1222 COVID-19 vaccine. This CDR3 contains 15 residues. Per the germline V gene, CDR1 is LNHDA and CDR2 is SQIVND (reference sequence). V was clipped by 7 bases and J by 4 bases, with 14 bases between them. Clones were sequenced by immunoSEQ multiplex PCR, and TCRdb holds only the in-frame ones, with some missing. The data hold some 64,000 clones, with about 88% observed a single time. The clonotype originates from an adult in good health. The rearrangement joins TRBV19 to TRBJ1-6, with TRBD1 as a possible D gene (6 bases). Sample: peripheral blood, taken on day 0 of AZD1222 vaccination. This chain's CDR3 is CASTPDRSYNSPLHF. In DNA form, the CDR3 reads TGTGCCAGTACCCCGGACAGATCTTATAATTCACCCCTCCACTTT.